These 2 T cell receptor beta chains originate from one sample sequenced in a study of cytomegalovirus exposure and HLA in healthy donors. PCR amplification relied on 60 Vbeta primers (plus 13 Jbeta primers). Some clones are missing from TCRdb's copy, which holds only in-frame ones; the method was immunoSEQ multiplex PCR. Recorded here are tens of thousands of clones; the top ten clones represent 12%. The source material was PBMCs. These receptors all come from a woman aged 30 to 39 in good health and CMV-seropositive.

The chain joins TRBV9 to TRBJ2-3; the match to TRBD1 covers 7 bases. In germline, CDR1 is SGDLS, CDR2 YYNGEE. V was clipped by 0 bases and J by 0 bases; unmatched bases: 4. The CDR3 spans 16 residues. The DNA of the CDR3 is TGTGCCAGCAGCGTAGATCGGACAGGCAGCACAGATACGCAGTATTTT. It codes for CASSVDRTGSTDTQYF. The variable domain in full, with the rest retrieved from reference TRBV9 and TRBJ2-3, is DSGVTQTPKHLITATGQRVTLRCSPRSGDLSVYWYQQSLDQGLQFLIQYYNGEERAKGNILERFSAQQFPDLHSELNLSSLELGDSALYFCASSVDRTGSTDTQYFGPGTRLTVL.

V and J are TRBV15 and TRBJ2-3; 11 nucleotides match TRBD2. The CDR3 runs 16 residues. Looked up from germline, CDR1 is LNHNV and CDR2 is YYDKDF (reference sequence). The J segment lost 4 bases and the V segment lost 0 bases, leaving 3 bases of the junction unmatched. The CDR3, as DNA: TGTGCCACCAGCAGAGATGGGGGACTAGCGGCAGATACGCAGTATTTT. This encodes CATSRDGGLAADTQYF.